The 19 T cell receptor beta chains listed next were all sequenced from one sample in a study of blood T cell repertoires in COVID-19. Assay used: immunoSEQ multiplex PCR; TCRdb lists only in-frame clones, some missing. This sample has fewer than 400,000 clones, with roughly 88% found just once. Input material: PBMCs or T cells enriched from blood (not recorded which). Receptors were obtained from a man aged 25 to 40 who had recovered from COVID-19.

Only one count was recorded for this clone. This chain joins TRBV28 and TRBJ2-1; TRBD2 might be the D (7 bases). This CDR3 has 15 amino acids. Trimming cost V 2 bases and J 5 bases, with 13 bases left between them. Germline CDR1 reads MDHEN; CDR2 reads SYDVKM. The DNA of the CDR3 is TGTGCCAGCAGTTTAGGGGGGGGACAAAACAATGAGCAGTTCTTC. This translates into CASSLGGGQNNEQFF. Using reference TRBV28 and TRBJ2-1 for the parts outside the CDR3, the full variable domain is DVKVTQSSRYLVKRTGEKVFLECVQDMDHENMFWYRQDPGLGLRLIYFSYDVKMKEKGDIPEGYSVSREKKERFSLILESASTNQTSMYLCASSLGGGQNNEQFFGPGTRLTVL.

The V gene is TRBV5-1, the J gene TRBJ1-5; 9 nucleotides match TRBD1. V lost 5 bases, J lost 2 bases, and 17 bases stayed unmatched. Germline V gene sequence: CDR1 SGHRS, CDR2 YFSETQ. CDR3 length: 19 amino acids. In nucleotides, the CDR3 is TGCGCCAGCAGTTATTTAAGGGACAGGGTGAGACATGGCAATCAGCCCCAGCATTTT. Amino acid sequence: CASSYLRDRVRHGNQPQHF.

The rearrangement joins TRBV11-2 to TRBJ2-5; 7 bases fit TRBD2. With V trimmed by 3 bases and J by 2 bases, 6 bases remained unmatched. CDR1 is SGHAT and CDR2 is FQNNGV in the germline V gene. CDR3 length: 15 residues. The CDR3 region has the DNA TGTGCCAGCAGCTTTGGTCGACTAGCTCAAGAGACCCAGTACTTC. Its translation is CASSFGRLAQETQYF.

V gene TRBV11-2 combines with J gene TRBJ2-3; TRBD2 agrees at 8 bases. The V and J ends lost 8 bases and 1 base, in that order; junction bases with no gene match: 11. CDR3 size: 16 residues. Per the germline V gene, CDR1 is SGHAT and CDR2 is FQNNGV. CDR3 sequence reads: CASGDGAGGGTDTQYF. The CDR3 DNA follows: TGTGCCAGCGGAGATGGGGCGGGGGGAGGCACAGATACGCAGTATTTT.

The rearrangement links TRBV28 to TRBJ1-5, with D uncertain. The germline CDR1 and CDR2 sequences are MDHEN and SYDVKM. The CDR3 has 14 amino acids. V lost 2 bases and J 4 bases, leaving 9 bases between the germline ends. This chain's CDR3 is CASSLEFANQPQHF. CDR3 bases: TGTGCCAGCAGTTTAGAGTTCGCAAATCAGCCCCAGCATTTT.

This chain links TRBV5-1 with TRBJ2-3, with 7 nucleotides matching TRBD2. The trim removed 4 bases at V and 6 bases at J, leaving 8 bases unmatched. Germline CDR1 is SGHRS and CDR2 is YFSETQ. This CDR3 is built from 14 residues. The CDR3 loop reads CASSHRDYTDTQYF. DNA for the CDR3: TGCGCCAGCAGCCATAGGGACTATACGGATACGCAGTATTTT.

The chain uses TRBV28 and TRBJ1-5; 9 bases are shared with TRBD1. This CDR3 is built from 20 residues. Germline CDR1 reads MDHEN; CDR2 reads SYDVKM. V shed 7 bases and J 3 bases; nucleotides not matched to a gene: 22. This chain's CDR3 is CASITPPGQGGPSVNQPQHF. Written as DNA, the CDR3 is TGTGCCAGCATAACCCCACCGGGACAGGGAGGGCCCTCAGTCAATCAGCCCCAGCATTTT.

V gene TRBV27 combines with J gene TRBJ2-5; tentatively, D is TRBD1 (5 bases). In germline, CDR1 is MNHEY, CDR2 SMNVEV (reference sequence). Trimming shortened V by 3 bases and J by 5 bases, and 10 bases separated the two germline ends. There are 13 residues in the CDR3. DNA of the CDR3: TGTGCCAGCAGTTTGTCCAGGGTCGAGACCCAGTACTTC. Translation gives CASSLSRVETQYF.

This rearrangement joins TRBV7-9 to TRBJ2-7; no clear D. Germline CDR1 reads SEHNR; CDR2 reads FQNEAQ (reference sequence). The CDR3 runs 15 residues. Trimming took off 4 bases at V and 2 bases at J, with 15 bases between the two ends. The CDR3 region is CASSSYLSPTYEQYF. CDR3 DNA sequence: TGTGCCAGCAGCTCTTACTTGTCCCCCACCTACGAGCAGTACTTC. Looking up the rest from reference TRBV7-9 and TRBJ2-7 gives the full variable domain: DTGVSQNPRHKITKRGQNVTFRCDPISEHNRLYWYRQTLGQGPEFLTYFQNEAQLEKSRLLSDRFSAERPKGSFSTLEIQRTEQGDSAMYLCASSSYLSPTYEQYFGPGTRLTVT.

As concerns this clone: This sample includes further DNA sequences coding for the same CDR3. V gene TRBV5-1 combines with J gene TRBJ1-3, with D unclear. The V gene's germline CDR1 is SGHRS and CDR2 YFSETQ. The CDR3 has 14 amino acids. The V gene lost 0 bases and the J gene lost 4 bases, with 8 bases spanning the gap. The CDR3 bases are TGCGCCAGCAGCTTGGAAACAGCAGGAAACACCATATATTTT. Its protein product is CASSLETAGNTIYF.

This chain joins TRBV24-1 and TRBJ2-1; 7 positions agree with TRBD1. J gave up 3 bases and V 3 bases, and 4 bases lay outside the gene matches. This CDR3 is built from 15 residues. Per the germline V gene, CDR1 is KGHDR and CDR2 is SFDVKD. The chain's CDR3 is CATSDRDRVYNEQFF. The CDR3 DNA is TGTGCCACCAGTGATAGAGACAGGGTCTACAATGAGCAGTTCTTC.

The V call is TRBV11-2, the J call TRBJ2-7, with 9 bases fitting TRBD1. Trimming at V came to 5 bases and at J to 3 bases, leaving 8 bases not matched to a gene. This CDR3 is 15 amino acids long. CDR1 is SGHAT and CDR2 is FQNNGV in the germline V gene. In nucleotides, the CDR3 is TGTGCCAGCAGCCCCGCCGGGACAGGGATCTACGAGCAGTACTTC. This gives the protein CASSPAGTGIYEQYF.

The rearrangement links TRBV4-1 to TRBJ2-1, with 9 positions matching TRBD2. In germline, CDR1 is MGHRA, CDR2 YSYEKL. This CDR3 is built from 17 residues. Germline trimming cut 3 bases from V and 4 bases from J; bases unmatched to any gene: 10. In DNA, the CDR3 is TGCGCCAGCAGCCACCTACTAGGCGGGGGGGAGTACAATGAGCAGTTCTTC. Translated, it gives CASSHLLGGGEYNEQFF.

The chain joins TRBV5-1 to TRBJ1-1, with D perhaps matching TRBD1 (6 bases). The germline V gene encodes CDR1 SGHRS and CDR2 YFSETQ. V lost 0 bases to trimming and J lost 1 base, with 13 bases between them. CDR3 length: 16 residues. The CDR3 here is CASSLGVQGQNTEAFF. Here the CDR3 DNA reads TGCGCCAGCAGCTTGGGGGTACAGGGTCAGAACACTGAAGCTTTCTTT.

The chain employs TRBV19 and TRBJ1-6; D might be TRBD1 (5 bases). The CDR3 contains 15 residues. Trimming left V 6 bases short and J 10 bases short, with 19 bases between. Germline V gene data show CDR1 as LNHDA and CDR2 as SQIVND (reference sequence). The CDR3 loop is CASSPPGGFDSPLHF. Written as DNA, the CDR3 is TGTGCCAGTAGCCCCCCTGGGGGGTTTGACTCACCCCTCCACTTT.

The chain couples TRBV18 to TRBJ1-5; D is uncertain. CDR1 and CDR2 (germline): KGHSH, LQKENI. V lost 3 bases and J 0 bases, leaving 12 bases between the germline ends. The CDR3 length is 16 residues. Written as DNA, the CDR3 is TGTGCCAGCTCACCGGCACCCGGGAATAGCAATCAGCCCCAGCATTTT. Its translation is CASSPAPGNSNQPQHF.

The chain carries TRBV7-2 and TRBJ1-2; 7 bases fit TRBD1. The V and J ends lost 1 base and 8 bases, in that order; junction bases with no gene match: 10. This CDR3 has 15 residues. Germline CDR1 SGHTA, CDR2 FQGNSA. Here the CDR3 DNA reads TGTGCCAGCAGCTTAGAGGGCTCAGGGGGTGGCGGCTACACCTTC. It translates to CASSLEGSGGGGYTF. The full variable domain, its missing parts supplied by reference TRBV7-2 and TRBJ1-2, is GAGVSQSPSNKVTEKGKDVELRCDPISGHTALYWYRQSLGQGLEFLIYFQGNSAPDKSGLPSDRFSAERTGGSVSTLTIQRTQQEDSAVYLCASSLEGSGGGGYTFGSGTRLTVV.

V gene TRBV4-2 combines with J gene TRBJ2-3; 8 nucleotides match TRBD2. V trimming: 3 bases; J trimming: 0 bases; junction bases outside the gene matches: 2. The CDR3 contains 15 residues. Germline-derived CDR1 and CDR2 are LGHNA and YNFKEQ. CDR3 nucleotide sequence: TGTGCCAGCAGCCACCGGGGGGGAAGCACAGATACGCAGTATTTT. Its translation: CASSHRGGSTDTQYF.

The CDR3 is CASSLSGVGTDTQYF. The CDR3 DNA is TGTGCCAGCAGCCTGAGCGGGGTTGGCACAGATACGCAGTATTTT. V is TRBV7-2 and J is TRBJ2-3; 7 nucleotides agree with TRBD2. V shed 5 bases, J shed 1 base, and the junction held 6 bases outside the gene matches. Germline CDR1 is SGHTA and CDR2 is FQGNSA. The CDR3 covers 15 residues.